These 8 T cell receptor beta chains were all obtained from the same sample, sequenced in a study of blood T cell repertoires in COVID-19. Produced via immunoSEQ multiplex PCR; TCRdb's table is partial and in-frame only. Among some 90,000 clones listed, almost 90% were seen once. The sample was peripheral blood. These receptors came from a woman older than 75 with active or convalescent COVID-19.

The chain combines TRBV7-6 with TRBJ2-1, with 13 bases lining up with TRBD2. J was trimmed by 4 bases and V by 3 bases; bases with no gene match: 6. Germline CDR1 reads SGHVS; CDR2 reads FNYEAQ. The CDR3 has 17 amino acids. The CDR3 is CASSFTSGRVAYNEQFF. The DNA for the CDR3 is TGTGCCAGCAGCTTTACTAGCGGGAGGGTAGCATACAATGAGCAGTTCTTC. Full variable domain (remainder filled in from reference TRBV7-6 and TRBJ2-1): GAGVSQSPRYKVTKRGQDVALRCDPISGHVSLYWYRQALGQGPEFLTYFNYEAQQDKSGLPNDRFSAERPEGSISTLTIQRTEQRDSAMYRCASSFTSGRVAYNEQFFGPGTRLTVL.

This chain joins TRBV6-6 and TRBJ1-6, with TRBD1 matching 7 bases. Germline V gives CDR1 MNHNY, CDR2 SVGAGI (reference sequence). The CDR3 runs to 14 residues. V gave up 5 bases and J gave up 6 bases; unmatched junction bases: 4. The CDR3 coding sequence is TGTGCCAGCAGTGGGGACAGCCTTAATTCACCCCTCCACTTT. Translating it yields CASSGDSLNSPLHF.

The chain combines TRBV11-2 with TRBJ1-3; D is unresolved. Germline CDR1 and CDR2: SGHAT and FQNNGV. This CDR3 is built from 15 residues. Between the trimmed V and J ends, which lost 5 bases and 4 bases, there was a span of 15 bases. CDR3 protein: CASSPGIGSGNTIYF. In DNA, the CDR3 is TGTGCCAGCAGCCCGGGGATAGGCTCCGGAAACACCATATATTTT.

The chain couples TRBV27 to TRBJ1-1, with a weak D call TRBD1 (5 bases). The germline V and J ends were trimmed by 1 base and 6 bases, with 15 bases remaining between them. The CDR3 is made up of 15 amino acids. The V gene's germline CDR1 is MNHEY and CDR2 SMNVEV (reference sequence). The CDR3 nucleotides read TGTGCCAGCAGTTTATTTGGGGCAGGAGGGGCTGAAGCTTTCTTT. Translating it yields CASSLFGAGGAEAFF.

The chain has TRBV15 and TRBJ1-2; D is perhaps TRBD1 (5 bases). The CDR3 is 17 residues long. Germline CDR1 reads LNHNV; CDR2 reads YYDKDF (reference sequence). Trimming took 0 bases from V and 4 from J, leaving 18 bases between them. The CDR3 DNA follows: TGTGCCACCAGCAGAGATCCCGCAGGGTCACTTCGCTATGGCTACACCTTC. Translated: CATSRDPAGSLRYGYTF. The whole variable domain, remainder taken from reference TRBV15 and TRBJ1-2, is DAMVIQNPRYQVTQFGKPVTLSCSQTLNHNVMYWYQQKSSQAPKLLFHYYDKDFNNEADTPDNFQSRRPNTSFCFLDIRSPGLGDTAMYLCATSRDPAGSLRYGYTFGSGTRLTVV.

The rearrangement joins TRBV2 to TRBJ2-2, with 8 bases fitting TRBD1. After removal of 5 bases from V and 6 bases from J, the junction contained 5 bases not matched to a gene. Germline loops: CDR1 SNHLY, CDR2 FYNNEI. The CDR3 has 14 amino acids. This CDR3 reads CASSTTGVAGELFF. The DNA of the CDR3 is TGTGCCAGCAGTACGACAGGGGTGGCCGGGGAGCTGTTTTTT.

The table lists this clone with a count of one. This chain links TRBV3-1 (or the pseudogene TRBV3-2) with TRBJ1-4, with 8 nucleotides matching TRBD1. In germline, CDR1 is LGHDT, CDR2 YNNKEL (reference sequence). The CDR3 is 12 amino acids. The trim removed 10 bases at V and 4 bases at J, leaving 2 bases unmatched. Here the CDR3 reads CAIGQGNEKLFF. CDR3 bases: TGTGCCATTGGACAGGGTAATGAAAAACTGTTTTTT.

This rearrangement joins TRBV19 to TRBJ1-2; weak D call: TRBD1 (5 bases). This CDR3 has 15 residues. The V gene's germline CDR1 is LNHDA and CDR2 SQIVND (reference sequence). V lost 1 base, J lost 4 bases, and 13 bases lay in between. The CDR3 is CASSIVKTASYGYTF. The CDR3 DNA is TGTGCCAGTAGTATAGTCAAGACAGCGTCCTATGGCTACACCTTC. The variable domain in full, completed from reference TRBV19 and TRBJ1-2, reads DGGITQSPKYLFRKEGQNVTLSCEQNLNHDAMYWYRQDPGQGLRLIYYSQIVNDFQKGDIAEGYSVSREKKESFPLTVTSAQKNPTAFYLCASSIVKTASYGYTFGSGTRLTVV.